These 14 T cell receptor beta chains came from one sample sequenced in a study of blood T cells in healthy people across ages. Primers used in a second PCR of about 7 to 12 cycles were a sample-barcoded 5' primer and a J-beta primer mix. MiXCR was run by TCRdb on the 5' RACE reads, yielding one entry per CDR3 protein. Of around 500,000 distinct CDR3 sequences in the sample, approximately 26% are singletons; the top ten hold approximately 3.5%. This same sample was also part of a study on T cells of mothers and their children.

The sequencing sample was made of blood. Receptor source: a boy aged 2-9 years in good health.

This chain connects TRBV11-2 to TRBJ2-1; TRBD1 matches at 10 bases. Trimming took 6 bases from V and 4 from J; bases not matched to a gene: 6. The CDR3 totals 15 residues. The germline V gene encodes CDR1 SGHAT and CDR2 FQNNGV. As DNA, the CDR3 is TGTGCCAGCAGTGGGACAGGGGATAATTACAATGAGCAGTTCTTC. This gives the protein CASSGTGDNYNEQFF.

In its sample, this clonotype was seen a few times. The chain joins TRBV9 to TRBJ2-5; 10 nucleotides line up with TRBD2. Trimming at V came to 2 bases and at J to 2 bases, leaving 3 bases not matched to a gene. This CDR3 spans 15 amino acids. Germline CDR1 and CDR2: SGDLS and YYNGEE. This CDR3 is CASSVGTSAQETQYF. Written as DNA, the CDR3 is TGTGCCAGCAGCGTCGGGACTAGCGCACAAGAGACCCAGTACTTC.

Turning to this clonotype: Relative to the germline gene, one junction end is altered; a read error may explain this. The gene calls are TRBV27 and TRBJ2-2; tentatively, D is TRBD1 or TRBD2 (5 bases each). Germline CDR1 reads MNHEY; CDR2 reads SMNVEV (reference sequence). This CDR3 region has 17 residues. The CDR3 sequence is CTSSLPGTGPGTGELFF. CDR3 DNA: TGTACCAGCAGTTTACCCGGGACGGGTCCGGGCACCGGGGAGCTGTTTTTT.

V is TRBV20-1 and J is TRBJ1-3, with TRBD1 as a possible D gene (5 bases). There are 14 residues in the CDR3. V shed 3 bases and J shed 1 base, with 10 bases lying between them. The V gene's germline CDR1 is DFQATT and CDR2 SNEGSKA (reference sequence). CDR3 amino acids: CSASTGGSGNTIYF. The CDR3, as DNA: TGCAGTGCTAGTACTGGGGGTTCTGGAAACACCATATATTTT.

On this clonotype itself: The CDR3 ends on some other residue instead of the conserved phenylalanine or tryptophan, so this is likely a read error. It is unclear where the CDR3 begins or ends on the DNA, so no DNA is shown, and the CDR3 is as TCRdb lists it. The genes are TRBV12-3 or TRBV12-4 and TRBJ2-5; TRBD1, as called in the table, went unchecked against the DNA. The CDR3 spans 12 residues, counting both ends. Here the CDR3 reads CASSSGQYEQSV.

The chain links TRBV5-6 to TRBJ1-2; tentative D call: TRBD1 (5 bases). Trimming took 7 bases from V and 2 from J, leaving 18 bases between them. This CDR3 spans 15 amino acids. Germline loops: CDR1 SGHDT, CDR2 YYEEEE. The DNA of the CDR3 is TGTGCCAGCGGGTCGGACGCAGGGAACAACTATGGCTACACCTTC. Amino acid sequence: CASGSDAGNNYGYTF.

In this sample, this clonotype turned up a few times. This chain's CDR3 is CASSPKFRRSSYPFYEQYF. The CDR3 nucleotides read TGCGCCAGCAGCCCCAAGTTTCGCCGTAGTAGCTATCCCTTCTACGAGCAGTACTTC. The genes are TRBV5-1 and TRBJ2-7; D is uncertain. With 4 bases removed from V and 3 bases from J, the gap between germline ends came to 29 bases. The germline V gene encodes CDR1 SGHRS and CDR2 YFSETQ. The CDR3 covers 19 residues.

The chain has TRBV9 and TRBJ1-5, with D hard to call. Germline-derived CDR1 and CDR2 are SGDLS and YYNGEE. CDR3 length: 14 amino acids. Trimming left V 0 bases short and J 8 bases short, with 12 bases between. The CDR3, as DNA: TGTGCCAGCAGCGTAGGCGGCGGAGCTGAGCCCCAGCATTTT. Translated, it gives CASSVGGGAEPQHF.

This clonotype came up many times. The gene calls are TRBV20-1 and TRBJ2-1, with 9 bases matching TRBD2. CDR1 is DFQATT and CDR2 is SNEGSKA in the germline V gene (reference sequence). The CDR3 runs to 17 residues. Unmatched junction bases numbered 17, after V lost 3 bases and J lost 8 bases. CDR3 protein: CSARSLISGGLTDEQFF. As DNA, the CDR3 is TGCAGTGCTAGGTCGTTGATTAGCGGGGGCCTTACCGATGAGCAGTTCTTC.

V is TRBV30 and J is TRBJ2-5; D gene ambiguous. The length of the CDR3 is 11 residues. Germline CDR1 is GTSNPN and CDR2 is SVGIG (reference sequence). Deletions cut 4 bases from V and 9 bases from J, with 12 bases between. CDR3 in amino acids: CAWKNLGPQYF. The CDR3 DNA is TGTGCCTGGAAGAATCTAGGTCCCCAGTACTTC.

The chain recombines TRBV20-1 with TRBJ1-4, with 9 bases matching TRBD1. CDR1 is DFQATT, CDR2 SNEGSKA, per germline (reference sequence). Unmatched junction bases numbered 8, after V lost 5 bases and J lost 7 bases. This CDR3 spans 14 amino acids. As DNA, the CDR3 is TGCAGTGCTCGATACAGGGGGCGCGTTGAAAAACTGTTTTTT. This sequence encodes CSARYRGRVEKLFF.

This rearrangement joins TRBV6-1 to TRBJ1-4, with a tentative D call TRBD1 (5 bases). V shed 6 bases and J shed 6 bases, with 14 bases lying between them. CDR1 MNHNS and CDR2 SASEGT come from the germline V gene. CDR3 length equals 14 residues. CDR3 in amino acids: CASREMEGYEKLFF. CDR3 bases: TGTGCCAGCAGGGAAATGGAGGGGTATGAAAAACTGTTTTTT.

CDR3 residues: CASSRNPGPSTDTQYF. DNA of the CDR3: TGTGCCAGCAGCCGCAACCCCGGGCCATCCACAGATACGCAGTATTTT. This sequence joins TRBV3-1 and TRBJ2-3; D gene unclear. Germline V gene data show CDR1 as LGHDT and CDR2 as YNNKEL (reference sequence). V was pared by 4 bases and J by 2 bases, with 16 bases between. CDR3 size: 16 residues.

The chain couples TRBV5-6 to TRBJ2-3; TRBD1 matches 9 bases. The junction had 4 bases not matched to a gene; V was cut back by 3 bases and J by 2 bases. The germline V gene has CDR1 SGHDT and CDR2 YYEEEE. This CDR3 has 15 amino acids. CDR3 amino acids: CASSSQGAPTDTQYF. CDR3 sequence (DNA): TGTGCCAGCAGCTCACAGGGGGCCCCCACAGATACGCAGTATTTT.